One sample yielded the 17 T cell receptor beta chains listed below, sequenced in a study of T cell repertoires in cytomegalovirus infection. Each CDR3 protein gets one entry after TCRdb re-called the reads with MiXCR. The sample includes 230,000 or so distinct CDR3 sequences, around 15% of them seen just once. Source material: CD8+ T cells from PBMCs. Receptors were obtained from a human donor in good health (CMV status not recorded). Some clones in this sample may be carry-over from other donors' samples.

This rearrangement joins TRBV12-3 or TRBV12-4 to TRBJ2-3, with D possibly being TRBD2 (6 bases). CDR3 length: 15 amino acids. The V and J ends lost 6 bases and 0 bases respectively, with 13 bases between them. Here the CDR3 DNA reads TGTGCCAGCAGCCAAGATGGGGGGAGCACAGATACGCAGTATTTT. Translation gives CASSQDGGSTDTQYF.

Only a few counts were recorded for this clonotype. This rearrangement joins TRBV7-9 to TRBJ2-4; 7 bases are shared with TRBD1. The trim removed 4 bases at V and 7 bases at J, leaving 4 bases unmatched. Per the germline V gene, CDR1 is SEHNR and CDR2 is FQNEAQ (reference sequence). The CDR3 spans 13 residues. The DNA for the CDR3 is TGTGCCAGCAGCTCCGGGACAGTCAACATTCAGTACTTC. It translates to CASSSGTVNIQYF.

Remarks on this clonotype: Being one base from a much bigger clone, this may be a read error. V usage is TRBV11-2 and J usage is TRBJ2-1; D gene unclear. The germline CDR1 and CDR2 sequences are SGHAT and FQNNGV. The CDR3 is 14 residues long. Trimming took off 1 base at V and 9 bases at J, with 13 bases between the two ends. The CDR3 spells CASSLALVTTEQFF. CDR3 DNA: TGTGCCAGCAGCTTAGCCCTGGTCACTACTGAGCAGTTCTTC. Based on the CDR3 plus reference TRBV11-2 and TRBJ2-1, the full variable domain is EAGVAQSPRYKIIEKRQSVAFWCNPISGHATLYWYQQILGQGPKLLIQFQNNGVVDDSQLPKDRFSAERLKGVDSTLKIQPAKLEDSAVYLCASSLALVTTEQFFGPGTRLTVL.

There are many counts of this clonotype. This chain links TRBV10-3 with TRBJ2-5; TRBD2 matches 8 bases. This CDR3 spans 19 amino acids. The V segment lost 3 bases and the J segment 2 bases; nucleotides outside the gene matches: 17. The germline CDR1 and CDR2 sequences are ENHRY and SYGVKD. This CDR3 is CAISDPGVLSGGDQETQYF. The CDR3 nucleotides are TGTGCCATCAGTGACCCAGGGGTTCTCAGCGGGGGTGATCAAGAGACCCAGTACTTC.

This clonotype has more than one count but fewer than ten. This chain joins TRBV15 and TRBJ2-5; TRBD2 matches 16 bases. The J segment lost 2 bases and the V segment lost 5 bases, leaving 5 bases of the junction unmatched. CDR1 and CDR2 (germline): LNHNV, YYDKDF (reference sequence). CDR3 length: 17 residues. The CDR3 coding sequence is TGTGCCACCAGCGGGACTAGCGGGGGGGCCAGGCAAGAGACCCAGTACTTC. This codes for CATSGTSGGARQETQYF.

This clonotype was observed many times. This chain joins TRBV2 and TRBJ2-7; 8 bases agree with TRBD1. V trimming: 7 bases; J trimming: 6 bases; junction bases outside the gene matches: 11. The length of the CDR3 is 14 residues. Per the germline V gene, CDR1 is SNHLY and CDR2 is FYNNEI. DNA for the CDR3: TGTGCCAGCAACTCTGGACAGGGAGGTTTCGAGCAGTACTTC. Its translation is CASNSGQGGFEQYF.

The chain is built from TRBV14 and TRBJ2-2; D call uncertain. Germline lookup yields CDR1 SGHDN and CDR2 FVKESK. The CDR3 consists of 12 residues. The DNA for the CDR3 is TGTCAATCCAGGACGGATCCCGGGGAGCTGTTTTTT. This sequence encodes CQSRTDPGELFF.

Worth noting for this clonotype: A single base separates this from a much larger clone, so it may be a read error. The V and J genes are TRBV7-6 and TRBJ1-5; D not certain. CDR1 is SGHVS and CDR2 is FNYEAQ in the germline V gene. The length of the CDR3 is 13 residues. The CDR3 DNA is TGTACCAGCAGCTCAGCACGCGGGCAGCCCCAGCATTTT. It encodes CTSSSARGQPQHF.

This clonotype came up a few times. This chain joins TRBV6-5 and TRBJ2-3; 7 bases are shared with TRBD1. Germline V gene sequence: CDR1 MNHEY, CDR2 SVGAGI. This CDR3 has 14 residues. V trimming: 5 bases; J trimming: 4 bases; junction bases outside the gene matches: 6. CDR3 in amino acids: CASSRQGRADTQYF. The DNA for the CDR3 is TGTGCCAGCAGTCGACAGGGCCGGGCAGATACGCAGTATTTT.

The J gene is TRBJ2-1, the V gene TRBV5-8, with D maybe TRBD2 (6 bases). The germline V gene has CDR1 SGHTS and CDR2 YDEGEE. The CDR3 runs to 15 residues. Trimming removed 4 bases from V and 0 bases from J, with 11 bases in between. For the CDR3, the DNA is TGTGCCAGCAGCCCGGTGGGGGGCTCCTACAATGAGCAGTTCTTC. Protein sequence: CASSPVGGSYNEQFF.

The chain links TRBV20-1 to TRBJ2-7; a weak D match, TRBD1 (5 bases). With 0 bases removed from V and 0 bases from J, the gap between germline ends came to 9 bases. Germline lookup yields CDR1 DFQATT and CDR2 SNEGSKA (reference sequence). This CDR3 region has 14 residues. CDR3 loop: CSARDTGVSYEQYF. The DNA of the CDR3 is TGCAGTGCTAGAGATACAGGCGTCTCCTACGAGCAGTACTTC.

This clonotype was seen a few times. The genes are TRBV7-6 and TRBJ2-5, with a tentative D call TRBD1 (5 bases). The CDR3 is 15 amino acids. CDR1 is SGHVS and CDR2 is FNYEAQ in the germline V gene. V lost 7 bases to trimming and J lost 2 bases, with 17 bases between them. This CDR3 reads CASTHPLTEQETQYF. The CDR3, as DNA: TGTGCCAGCACCCACCCCTTGACAGAACAAGAGACCCAGTACTTC.

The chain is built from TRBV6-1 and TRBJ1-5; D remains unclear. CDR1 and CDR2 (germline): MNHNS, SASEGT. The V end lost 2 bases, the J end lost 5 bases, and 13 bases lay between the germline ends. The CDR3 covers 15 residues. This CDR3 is CASSENYMGYQPQHF. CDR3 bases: TGTGCCAGCAGTGAAAATTACATGGGCTATCAGCCCCAGCATTTT.

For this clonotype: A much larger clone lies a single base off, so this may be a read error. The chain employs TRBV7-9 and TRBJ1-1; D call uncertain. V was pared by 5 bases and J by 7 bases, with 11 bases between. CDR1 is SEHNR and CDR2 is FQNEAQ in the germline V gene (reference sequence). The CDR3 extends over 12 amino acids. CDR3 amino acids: CASSHSWDEAFF. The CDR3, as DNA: TGTGCCAGCAGCCACAGTTGGGATGAAGCTTTCTTT.

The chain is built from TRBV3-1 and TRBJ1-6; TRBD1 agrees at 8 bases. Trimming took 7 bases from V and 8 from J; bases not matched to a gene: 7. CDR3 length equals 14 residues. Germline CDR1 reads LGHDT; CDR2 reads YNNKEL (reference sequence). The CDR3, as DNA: TGTGCCAGCACCAGGACAGGGACGGATTCACCCCTCCACTTT. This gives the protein CASTRTGTDSPLHF.

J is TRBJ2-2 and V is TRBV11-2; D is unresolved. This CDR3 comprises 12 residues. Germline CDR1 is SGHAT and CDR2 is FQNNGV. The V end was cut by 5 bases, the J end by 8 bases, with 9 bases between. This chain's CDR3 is CASSGPAGELFF. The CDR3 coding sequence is TGTGCCAGCAGCGGTCCGGCGGGGGAGCTGTTTTTT.

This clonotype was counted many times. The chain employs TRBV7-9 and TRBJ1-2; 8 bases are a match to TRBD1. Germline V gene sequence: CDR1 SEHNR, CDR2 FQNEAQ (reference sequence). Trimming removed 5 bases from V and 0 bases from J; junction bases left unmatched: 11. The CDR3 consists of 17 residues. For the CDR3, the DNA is TGTGCCAGCAGCGTAACGGACAGGGCAACTACTAACTATGGCTACACCTTC. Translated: CASSVTDRATTNYGYTF.